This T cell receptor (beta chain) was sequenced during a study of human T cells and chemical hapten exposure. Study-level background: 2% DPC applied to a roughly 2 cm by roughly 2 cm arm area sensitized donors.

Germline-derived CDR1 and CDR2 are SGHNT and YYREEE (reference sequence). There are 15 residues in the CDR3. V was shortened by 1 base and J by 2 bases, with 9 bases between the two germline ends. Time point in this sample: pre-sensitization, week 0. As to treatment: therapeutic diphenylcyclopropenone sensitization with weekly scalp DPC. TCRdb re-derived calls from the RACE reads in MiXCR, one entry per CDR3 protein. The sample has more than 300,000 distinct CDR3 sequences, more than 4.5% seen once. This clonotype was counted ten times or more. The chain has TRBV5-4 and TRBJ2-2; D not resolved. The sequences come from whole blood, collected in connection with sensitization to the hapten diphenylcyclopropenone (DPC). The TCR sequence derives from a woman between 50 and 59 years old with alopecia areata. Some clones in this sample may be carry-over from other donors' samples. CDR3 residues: CASSLSRANTGELFF. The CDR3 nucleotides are TGTGCCAGCAGCTTGTCCCGGGCCAACACCGGGGAGCTGTTTTTT. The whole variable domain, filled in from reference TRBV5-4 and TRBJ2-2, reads ETGVTQSPTHLIKTRGQQVTLRCSSQSGHNTVSWYQQALGQGPQFIFQYYREEENGRGNFPPRFSGLQFPNYSSELNVNALELDDSALYLCASSLSRANTGELFFGEGSRLTVL.